The T cell receptor beta chain under discussion was sequenced for a study of identical twins. Study-wide results and caveats: Models predicted too little out-of-frame TCR alpha sharing in monozygotic twins. Cross-sectional statistics underpinned the conclusions; the same donors were not followed.

The V end was cut by 3 bases, the J end by 3 bases, with 14 bases between. Germline V gives CDR1 MNHEY, CDR2 SMNVEV (reference sequence). The CDR3 runs to 15 residues. As concerns this clonotype: Antigen specificity is unknown.

After template switching added a universal primer site, the resulting cDNA carried unique molecular identifiers. TCRdb reprocessed the 5' RACE reads via MiXCR and lists one record per CDR3 protein. The repertoire has 1.5 million to 2 million distinct CDR3 sequences, roughly a third of them found once; the top ten carry about 0.27%. The sequenced sample was cord blood. The clonotype was recovered from a newborn girl in good health. The chain combines TRBV27 with TRBJ2-5, with D possibly TRBD2 on 5 matching bases. The chain's CDR3 is CASSLKGLSKETQYF. The CDR3 nucleotides are TGTGCCAGCAGTTTGAAAGGACTCTCGAAAGAGACCCAGTACTTC.